The 30 T cell receptor beta chains below were found in one sample sequenced in a study of T cell clonotyping in hematopoietic cell transplantation (dated by TCRdb to the early 2020s). The time point label of this sample denotes: recipient sample about 28 days before transplant, after cytoreduction. Library method: the immunoSEQ multiplex PCR assay. This is the immuneACCESS table as TCRdb keeps it, with only in-frame sequences that have V and J called. A part of the clones is gone; compared with another copy, unresolved V genes explain less than half, and the rest is unexplained. Present in this sample are about 20,000 clones, 85% to 90% of which were seen just once. The ten largest clones represent 3.7% of the sample. The starting material was peripheral blood mononuclear cells, obtained before stem cell transplant. The source of these receptors is a man between 18 and 35 years old with biphenotypic leukemia. Some clones in this sample may be carry-over from other donors' samples.

V gene TRBV11-2 combines with J gene TRBJ2-7; D possibly corresponds to TRBD2 (7 bases). From germline, CDR1 is SGHAT and CDR2 FQNNGV. CDR3 size: 16 residues. V was clipped by 2 bases and J by 6 bases, with 20 bases between them. The CDR3, as DNA: TGTGCCAGCAGCTTAAGTTTGGGGGGGCCTCCCCTCGAGCAGTACTTC. Residues: CASSLSLGGPPLEQYF.

The chain joins TRBV6-5 to TRBJ1-1, with 9 bases fitting TRBD1. Looked up from germline, CDR1 is MNHEY and CDR2 is SVGAGI. This CDR3 comprises 16 residues. The V segment lost 2 bases and the J segment 4 bases; nucleotides outside the gene matches: 8. For the CDR3, the DNA is TGTGCCAGCAGTTACGGCGCCGGGACAGGGTCCACTGAAGCTTTCTTT. Translating gives CASSYGAGTGSTEAFF.

V is TRBV30 and J is TRBJ2-5, with D maybe TRBD1 (5 bases). V shed 1 base and J shed 5 bases, with 11 bases lying between them. The CDR3 covers 13 residues. Germline V gene lookup returns CDR1 GTSNPN and CDR2 SVGIG (reference sequence). The CDR3 DNA reads TGTGCCTGGAGTGGGGCAGGGCGGGAGACCCAGTACTTC. Its protein product is CAWSGAGRETQYF.

The genes are TRBV6-4 and TRBJ2-3, with D possibly TRBD1 on 5 matching bases. The CDR3 loop spans 13 amino acids. V was cut by 9 bases and J by 2 bases, with 12 bases left in between. Per the germline V gene, CDR1 is MRHNA and CDR2 is SNTAGT. This chain's CDR3 is CASRGGNTDTQYF. The CDR3 region has the DNA TGTGCCAGTAGGGGCGGTAACACAGATACGCAGTATTTT.

This clone was counted between two and nine times. The rearrangement uses TRBV9 and TRBJ2-5; D unclear. This CDR3 comprises 14 residues. Germline lookup yields CDR1 SGDLS and CDR2 YYNGEE. V was cut by 7 bases and J by 2 bases, with 15 bases left in between. The CDR3 spells CASSPGLTQETQYF. DNA for the CDR3: TGTGCCAGCTCCCCGGGCCTGACGCAAGAGACCCAGTACTTC.

The CDR3: CASSPQGNNQPQHF. The CDR3 coding sequence is TGTGCCAGCAGCCCACAGGGGAATAATCAGCCCCAGCATTTT. The V and J genes are TRBV27 and TRBJ1-5, with 7 nucleotides matching TRBD1. This CDR3 has 14 residues. The junction had 6 bases not matched to a gene; V was cut back by 6 bases and J by 4 bases. Germline CDR1 is MNHEY and CDR2 is SMNVEV (reference sequence).

The chain combines TRBV11-2 with TRBJ1-5; D is ambiguous. Germline CDR1 and CDR2: SGHAT and FQNNGV. CDR3 length: 15 amino acids. V lost 0 bases to trimming and J lost 3 bases, with 9 bases between them. Written as DNA, the CDR3 is TGTGCCAGCAGCTTAGATCAACGTCTCAATCAGCCCCAGCATTTT. It yields the protein CASSLDQRLNQPQHF.

V gene TRBV5-4 combines with J gene TRBJ2-1, with D hard to call. V was trimmed by 3 bases and J by 7 bases, leaving 8 bases between them. CDR1 SGHNT and CDR2 YYREEE come from the germline V gene (reference sequence). The CDR3 is 12 residues long. Written as DNA, the CDR3 is TGTGCCAGCAGCTGGATAGGGAATGAGCAGTTCTTC. Protein: CASSWIGNEQFF.

The chain has TRBV7-8 and TRBJ1-1; TRBD1 agrees at 7 bases. The CDR3 sequence is 16 residues long. After removal of 5 bases from V and 1 base from J, the junction contained 10 bases not matched to a gene. Germline CDR1 reads SGHVS; CDR2 reads FQNEAQ. The CDR3 loop is CASSRTRPGGNTEAFF. CDR3 bases: TGTGCCAGCAGCCGAACTCGGCCAGGGGGGAACACTGAAGCTTTCTTT.

V usage is TRBV9 and J usage is TRBJ1-1; possibly TRBD1 for D (6 bases). CDR1 SGDLS and CDR2 YYNGEE come from the germline V gene. With 2 bases removed from V and 0 bases from J, the gap between germline ends came to 11 bases. The CDR3 spans 15 residues. The CDR3 loop is CASSVSGQLNTEAFF. The CDR3 nucleotides read TGTGCCAGCAGCGTTTCTGGACAGCTGAACACTGAAGCTTTCTTT.

V is TRBV2 and J is TRBJ1-5; no definite D call. The CDR3 contains 13 residues. Trimming removed 7 bases at V and 6 bases at J, with 13 bases between. Germline V gene data show CDR1 as SNHLY and CDR2 as FYNNEI. This chain's CDR3 is CASTDIVGQPQHF. The CDR3 DNA reads TGTGCCAGCACCGATATCGTTGGTCAGCCCCAGCATTTT.

V usage is TRBV6-1 and J usage is TRBJ2-7; D is tentatively TRBD1 or TRBD2 (5 bases each). The length of the CDR3 is 12 residues. Trimming shortened V by 6 bases and J by 5 bases, and 11 bases separated the two germline ends. Germline values: CDR1 MNHNS, CDR2 SASEGT. The CDR3: CASRRGFDEQYF. In DNA, the CDR3 is TGTGCCAGCAGACGGGGCTTCGACGAGCAGTACTTC.

The chain carries TRBV7-9 and TRBJ2-3, with a weak D call TRBD2 (5 bases). CDR1 is SEHNR, CDR2 FQNEAQ, per germline (reference sequence). V gave up 5 bases and J gave up 6 bases, with 9 bases separating them. The CDR3 is 12 amino acids. The CDR3 loop is CASSPPGDTQYF. In DNA, the CDR3 is TGTGCCAGCAGCCCGCCGGGGGATACGCAGTATTTT.

The chain joins TRBV6-1 to TRBJ2-5, with 8 bases that match TRBD1. The CDR3 runs 14 residues. The germline V gene has CDR1 MNHNS and CDR2 SASEGT. The V segment lost 7 bases and the J segment 1 base; nucleotides outside the gene matches: 5. The CDR3 loop is CASITGGVQETQYF. CDR3 bases: TGTGCCAGCATAACAGGGGGAGTCCAAGAGACCCAGTACTTC.

CDR3 coding DNA: TGCAGCGTCGAGAAAGACAGGGGCGAGGGCTACACCTTC. This encodes CSVEKDRGEGYTF. The chain couples TRBV29-1 to TRBJ1-2; TRBD1 matches 8 bases. The ends lost 6 bases at V and 8 bases at J; junction bases unmatched: 11. CDR1 is SQVTM, CDR2 ANQGSEA, per germline. This CDR3 spans 13 amino acids.

The V call is TRBV4-2, the J call TRBJ2-2; TRBD2 matches at 10 bases. Germline V gene lookup returns CDR1 LGHNA and CDR2 YNFKEQ. The CDR3 extends over 17 amino acids. V was pared by 4 bases and J by 4 bases, with 9 bases of the junction left unmatched. CDR3 sequence reads: CASSLLLAGEGTGELFF. The CDR3 DNA sequence: TGTGCCAGCAGCCTACTCCTAGCGGGGGAAGGCACCGGGGAGCTGTTTTTT.

The chain has TRBV28 and TRBJ2-7, with 9 bases identical to TRBD2. The trim removed 7 bases at V and 2 bases at J, leaving 9 bases unmatched. There are 15 residues in the CDR3. The germline V gene has CDR1 MDHEN and CDR2 SYDVKM. CDR3 loop: CASTVASGKAYEQYF. The CDR3 coding sequence is TGTGCCAGCACCGTGGCTAGCGGGAAGGCCTACGAGCAGTACTTC.

This chain connects TRBV6-6 to TRBJ2-7, with D unclear. V lost 2 bases, J lost 0 bases, and 14 bases lay in between. This CDR3 is 16 amino acids long. Germline CDR1 and CDR2: MNHNY and SVGAGI (reference sequence). The CDR3 sequence is CASSYGSWDGSYEQYF. The CDR3 coding sequence is TGTGCCAGCAGTTACGGTTCGTGGGATGGCTCCTACGAGCAGTACTTC.

This chain connects TRBV11-2 to TRBJ1-1; D is perhaps TRBD1 (6 bases). The CDR3 loop spans 16 amino acids. Trimming shortened V by 4 bases and J by 0 bases, and 15 bases separated the two germline ends. The germline gives CDR1 SGHAT, CDR2 FQNNGV. The CDR3 nucleotides read TGTGCCAGCAGCTCAGGGGCCTGGACGGTGAACACTGAAGCTTTCTTT. It is translated as CASSSGAWTVNTEAFF.

This chain links TRBV11-2 with TRBJ2-7; D might be TRBD1 (6 bases). Trimming left V 10 bases short and J 2 bases short, with 18 bases between. Germline V gene data show CDR1 as SGHAT and CDR2 as FQNNGV. This CDR3 region has 14 residues. DNA of the CDR3: TGTGCCACCACACAGGGAGCCCAAACCTACGAGCAGTACTTC. It encodes CATTQGAQTYEQYF.

The rearrangement joins TRBV5-6 to TRBJ1-1, with a possible D match to TRBD1 (5 bases). CDR3 length: 13 residues. Trimming shortened V by 4 bases and J by 5 bases, and 12 bases separated the two germline ends. CDR1 is SGHDT and CDR2 is YYEEEE in the germline V gene. The CDR3 sequence is CASSPGVGTEAFF. The DNA of the CDR3 is TGTGCCAGCAGCCCGGGGGTGGGAACTGAAGCTTTCTTT.

The chain couples TRBV28 to TRBJ1-1; D is undetermined. This CDR3 region has 13 residues. Germline CDR1 MDHEN, CDR2 SYDVKM. V lost 6 bases and J 11 bases, leaving 19 bases between the germline ends. The CDR3 nucleotides read TGTGCCAGCAGGCTCCTTTTGGCCCCTGGGGCTTTCTTT. Encoded protein: CASRLLLAPGAFF.

The CDR3 reads CASSRFRDTPGTEAFF. The CDR3, as DNA: TGTGCCAGCAGCAGATTCCGGGACACACCAGGCACTGAAGCTTTCTTT. This sequence joins TRBV7-2 and TRBJ1-1; a weak D match, TRBD1 (6 bases). Trimming removed 5 bases from V and 4 bases from J, with 20 bases in between. This CDR3 has 16 amino acids. CDR1 is SGHTA and CDR2 is FQGNSA in the germline V gene.

This chain connects TRBV11-3 to TRBJ1-1; D is unclear. Trimming took 5 bases from V and 0 from J, leaving 13 bases between them. The CDR3 is made up of 15 amino acids. CDR1 SGHNT and CDR2 YENEEA come from the germline V gene. CDR3 nucleotides: TGTGCCAGCAGCCCCAGGCGGACGATGAACACTGAAGCTTTCTTT. Translation gives CASSPRRTMNTEAFF. Based on the CDR3 plus reference TRBV11-3 and TRBJ1-1, the full variable domain is EAGVVQSPRYKIIEKKQPVAFWCNPISGHNTLYWYLQNLGQGPELLIRYENEEAVDDSQLPKDRFSAERLKGVDSTLKIQPAELGDSAVYLCASSPRRTMNTEAFFGQGTRLTVV.

The chain combines TRBV2 with TRBJ1-3; no definite D call. V was pared by 6 bases and J by 11 bases, with 20 bases between. This CDR3 is 14 amino acids long. Germline-derived CDR1 and CDR2 are SNHLY and FYNNEI. DNA for the CDR3: TGTGCCAGCAGACCCGACCACGGGCCGGATTCCATATATTTT. Residues: CASRPDHGPDSIYF.

The V gene is TRBV2, the J gene TRBJ2-7; D not certain. The CDR3 is made up of 12 amino acids. Per germline, CDR1 SNHLY and CDR2 FYNNEI. Trimming shortened V by 5 bases and J by 1 base, and 6 bases separated the two germline ends. The CDR3 DNA reads TGTGCCAGCAGTAGGCGGTCCTACGAGCAGTACTTC. This sequence encodes CASSRRSYEQYF.

V and J are TRBV9 and TRBJ2-4; D not resolved. V was clipped by 3 bases and J by 9 bases, with 10 bases between them. The CDR3 is made up of 12 amino acids. Germline assignment: CDR1 SGDLS and CDR2 YYNGEE. CDR3 loop: CASSALKGIQYF. The CDR3 coding sequence is TGTGCCAGCAGCGCTTTAAAGGGCATTCAGTACTTC.

Concerning this clone: A junction boundary mismatches the germline segment, possibly from a read error. CDR3 protein: CASSPSTGISEAFF. The CDR3 DNA sequence: TGCGCCAGCAGCCCCTCGACAGGTATTTCTGAGGCTTTCTTT. The rearrangement uses TRBV4-1 and TRBJ1-1; weak D call: TRBD1 (6 bases). CDR1 MGHRA and CDR2 YSYEKL come from the germline V gene. The CDR3 is 14 residues long.

With regard to this clone: No DNA is shown, since the ends of the CDR3 on it are uncertain; the CDR3 is the one TCRdb lists. CDR3 sequence: CASSEFGQGTFF. The rearrangement joins TRBV27 to TRBJ1-1; TRBD1, the table's D call, lacks a check against the DNA. The CDR3 contains 12 residues when both ends are counted. The germline CDR1 and CDR2 sequences are MNHEY and SMNVEV (reference sequence).

A single count supports this clone. The gene calls are TRBV5-4 and TRBJ2-3, with D unclear. The germline gives CDR1 SGHNT, CDR2 YYREEE (reference sequence). Trimming left V 0 bases short and J 2 bases short, with 10 bases between. CDR3 length: 15 amino acids. CDR3 sequence: CASSLEVPATDTQYF. The CDR3 DNA is TGTGCCAGCAGCTTGGAGGTTCCGGCCACAGATACGCAGTATTTT.